This T cell receptor beta chain was sequenced in a study of T cells in tumors and immune-related adverse events. The CDR3 loop spans 15 amino acids. With 1 base removed from V and 4 bases from J, the gap between germline ends came to 13 bases. The germline V gene has CDR1 LNHDA and CDR2 SQIVND (reference sequence). The repertoire was sequenced with immunoSEQ multiplex PCR; TCRdb's copy has only in-frame clones and lacks some. The sample carries some 2,500 clones, under 90% recorded once. The chain links TRBV19 to TRBJ1-2; no reliable D call. Sequenced here: tumor tissue, sampled from a patient treated with anti-PD-1 therapy. The TCR sequence derives from a female donor with metastatic renal cell carcinoma. This CDR3 is CASSIGGYTLYGYTF. The CDR3 DNA reads TGTGCCAGTAGTATAGGGGGATACACTCTCTATGGCTACACCTTC.